The 20 T cell receptor beta chains presented below share a single source sample, sequenced in a study of blood T cell repertoires in COVID-19 (dated by TCRdb to 2020 to 2022). The library relied on the immunoSEQ multiplex PCR assay. The clones in this table, taken by TCRdb from immuneACCESS, are in-frame only. Not every clone is retained; where verified, under half of the shortfall comes from an unresolved V gene, and the cause of the rest is unknown. The sample table records tens of thousands of clones; 65% to 85% of these occur just once. The ten biggest clones cover 20% to 30% of the sample. Input material: peripheral blood. These receptors originate from an elderly woman with COVID-19, enrolled during active disease.

This clone showed up just a few times. The V gene is TRBV2, the J gene TRBJ1-2; 10 positions agree with TRBD1. The CDR3 is 12 amino acids. The V gene's germline CDR1 is SNHLY and CDR2 FYNNEI. J was trimmed by 4 bases and V by 9 bases; bases with no gene match: 2. CDR3 DNA sequence: TGTGCCAGGGGACAGGGGATCTATGGCTACACCTTC. Its translation: CARGQGIYGYTF.

This sequence joins TRBV7-2 and TRBJ2-5; D is undetermined. CDR3 size: 13 residues. Germline V gene data show CDR1 as SGHTA and CDR2 as FQGNSA. V lost 0 bases to trimming and J lost 4 bases, with 6 bases between them. CDR3: CASSLAPRETQYF. Written as DNA, the CDR3 is TGTGCCAGCAGCTTAGCTCCTAGAGAGACCCAGTACTTC.

This sequence joins TRBV18 and TRBJ2-5; 9 nucleotides align to TRBD1. The CDR3 sequence is 14 residues long. The germline V gene encodes CDR1 KGHSH and CDR2 LQKENI. The junction had 4 bases not matched to a gene; V was cut back by 3 bases and J by 5 bases. CDR3 coding DNA: TGTGCCAGCTCACCCCTCGACAGGGGGGAGACCCAGTACTTC. It is translated as CASSPLDRGETQYF.

The gene calls are TRBV20-1 and TRBJ2-7; a possible D gene is TRBD2 (6 bases). The V gene's germline CDR1 is DFQATT and CDR2 SNEGSKA (reference sequence). The CDR3 is 10 amino acids. Trimming took 7 bases from V and 4 from J, leaving 8 bases between them. The CDR3 spells CSVGGYEQYF. The CDR3, as DNA: TGCAGTGTTGGAGGGTACGAGCAGTACTTC.

This clone was detected only a few times. This chain uses TRBV9 with TRBJ2-2; a weak D match, TRBD2 (5 bases). This CDR3 is 14 amino acids long. Germline-derived CDR1 and CDR2 are SGDLS and YYNGEE. Between the trimmed V and J ends, which lost 0 bases and 6 bases, there was a span of 9 bases. CDR3 sequence reads: CASSVVGSPGELFF. Written as DNA, the CDR3 is TGTGCCAGCAGCGTAGTGGGGAGCCCCGGGGAGCTGTTTTTT.

The chain couples TRBV7-3 to TRBJ2-1; 11 bases are a match to TRBD2. Germline V gene sequence: CDR1 SGHTA, CDR2 FQGTGA. With 5 bases clipped from V and 8 bases from J, the junction kept 5 bases outside the gene matches. The CDR3 spans 14 residues. This CDR3 reads CASSPTSGSYEQFF. CDR3 DNA sequence: TGTGCCAGCAGCCCTACTAGCGGGAGTTATGAGCAGTTCTTC.

V is TRBV7-2 and J is TRBJ2-7; TRBD2 matches 8 bases. V was pared by 0 bases and J by 3 bases, with 1 base of the junction left unmatched. Germline assignment: CDR1 SGHTA and CDR2 FQGNSA. This CDR3 is 14 amino acids long. Written as DNA, the CDR3 is TGTGCCAGCAGCTTAGCTCTAGCGGGCTACGAGCAGTACTTC. It encodes CASSLALAGYEQYF.

This chain joins TRBV6-5 and TRBJ2-3; 11 bases map to TRBD2. Unmatched junction bases numbered 2, after V lost 0 bases and J lost 3 bases. Germline-derived CDR1 and CDR2 are MNHEY and SVGAGI. This CDR3 is 16 amino acids long. CDR3 residues: CASSYSGLAVTDTQYF. Here the CDR3 DNA reads TGTGCCAGCAGTTACTCGGGACTAGCGGTAACAGATACGCAGTATTTT.

The gene calls are TRBV19 and TRBJ1-2; D may be TRBD1 (5 bases). Germline V gene data show CDR1 as LNHDA and CDR2 as SQIVND (reference sequence). The CDR3 is 12 amino acids. The ends were cut back, 4 bases at V and 2 bases at J, with 5 bases in the middle. Here the CDR3 DNA reads TGTGCCAGTAGTAGACAGAACTATGGCTACACCTTC. As protein: CASSRQNYGYTF.

This clone was detected a few times. The CDR3 reads CASSDTSGPTDTQYF. CDR3 in DNA: TGTGCCAGCAGTGATACTAGCGGCCCCACAGATACGCAGTATTTT. The J gene is TRBJ2-3, the V gene TRBV2, with TRBD2 identical over 8 bases. Trimming cost V 3 bases and J 2 bases; bases outside gene matches: 4. The germline gives CDR1 SNHLY, CDR2 FYNNEI. The CDR3 spans 15 residues.

The J gene is TRBJ1-2, the V gene TRBV19; 10 nucleotides align to TRBD1. The CDR3 consists of 15 residues. Trimming removed 5 bases from V and 7 bases from J; junction bases left unmatched: 10. The germline gives CDR1 LNHDA, CDR2 SQIVND (reference sequence). CDR3 nucleotide sequence: TGTGCCAGTAGTCCCTCGGGACAGGGGTATGGTGGCTACACCTTC. It specifies CASSPSGQGYGGYTF.

The chain recombines TRBV7-9 with TRBJ2-7, with a weak D call TRBD1 (6 bases). CDR3 length: 14 amino acids. Trimming took off 4 bases at V and 8 bases at J, with 18 bases between the two ends. From germline, CDR1 is SEHNR and CDR2 FQNEAQ (reference sequence). The CDR3 nucleotides read TGTGCCAGCAGCTCCCGGGACATAACAATTAAGCAGTACTTC. This sequence encodes CASSSRDITIKQYF.

The chain has TRBV15 and TRBJ1-5; D remains unclear. CDR1 and CDR2 (germline): LNHNV, YYDKDF (reference sequence). CDR3 length: 13 amino acids. Trimming took 4 bases from V and 7 from J, leaving 11 bases between them. In nucleotides, the CDR3 is TGTGCCACCAGCACCAATCGGGAGCAGCCCCAGCATTTT. Translating gives CATSTNREQPQHF.

The chain uses TRBV7-6 and TRBJ1-2; the match to TRBD1 covers 9 bases. The CDR3 runs 15 residues. Germline V gene sequence: CDR1 SGHVS, CDR2 FNYEAQ. V lost 1 base to trimming and J lost 1 base; unmatched junction nucleotides: 1. The CDR3 sequence: CASSLGGQGNYGYTF. CDR3 in DNA: TGTGCCAGCAGCTTAGGGGGACAGGGTAACTATGGCTACACCTTC.

The chain combines TRBV25-1 with TRBJ1-2; D is unresolved. The germline V gene encodes CDR1 MGHDK and CDR2 SYGVNS. The V end lost 4 bases, the J end lost 5 bases, and 8 bases lay between the germline ends. This CDR3 spans 12 amino acids. CDR3 nucleotide sequence: TGTGCCAGCAGTGCTCCGAGTTATGGCTACACCTTC. Its translation is CASSAPSYGYTF.

The gene calls are TRBV19 and TRBJ1-5; D uncertain. CDR1 and CDR2 (germline): LNHDA, SQIVND (reference sequence). This CDR3 spans 11 amino acids. Trimming removed 5 bases at V and 4 bases at J, with 3 bases between. CDR3 residues: CASSQNQPQHF. As DNA, the CDR3 is TGTGCCAGTAGTCAGAATCAGCCCCAGCATTTT.

The chain employs TRBV11-2 and TRBJ2-5; D uncertain. Germline CDR1 SGHAT, CDR2 FQNNGV. The V end was cut by 1 base, the J end by 4 bases, with 7 bases between. This CDR3 is built from 13 residues. The CDR3 nucleotides read TGTGCCAGCAGCTTAGTCTTCCCAGAGACCCAGTACTTC. Translated, it gives CASSLVFPETQYF.

The V call is TRBV7-8, the J call TRBJ1-1; no definite D call. Per germline, CDR1 SGHVS and CDR2 FQNEAQ. V shed 3 bases and J shed 4 bases, with 6 bases lying between them. The CDR3 totals 12 residues. The CDR3 loop is CASSFRSTEAFF. CDR3 DNA: TGTGCCAGCAGCTTCAGGTCCACTGAAGCTTTCTTT.

This clone came up once. CDR3 in amino acids: CASTKLPGANVLTF. CDR3 bases: TGTGCCAGCACCAAGCTTCCTGGGGCCAACGTCCTGACTTTC. The V call is TRBV2, the J call TRBJ2-6; D is uncertain. Germline CDR1 reads SNHLY; CDR2 reads FYNNEI. Trimming pared 7 bases from V and 2 bases from J, leaving 9 bases between. The CDR3 is 14 amino acids.

This chain connects TRBV5-8 to TRBJ1-5; no reliable D call. Trimming cost V 3 bases and J 4 bases, with 8 bases left between them. The CDR3 loop spans 13 amino acids. CDR1 is SGHTS and CDR2 is YDEGEE in the germline V gene. The CDR3, as DNA: TGTGCCAGCAGCTCAAGTCTAAATCAGCCCCAGCATTTT. It is translated as CASSSSLNQPQHF. Filled out from reference TRBV5-8 and TRBJ1-5, the complete variable domain reads EAGVTQSPTHLIKTRGQQATLRCSPISGHTSVYWYQQALGLGLQFLLWYDEGEERNRGNFPPRFSGRQFPNYSSELNVNALELEDSALYLCASSSSLNQPQHFGDGTRLSIL.